Each of the 32 T cell receptor beta chains below was sequenced from the same sample in a study of OX40 agonist ivuxolimab in advanced cancers. Sequencing used immunoSEQ multiplex PCR; TCRdb keeps in-frame clones, though not all of them. In the table there are around 76,000 clones, 70% to 90% of which are singletons. Here the sequenced sample was CD4+ or CD8+ T cells sorted from blood, taken in a trial of the OX40 agonist ivuxolimab. These receptors were obtained from an adult with an advanced solid tumor such as melanoma, head and neck, liver or kidney cancer.

The CDR3 DNA follows: TGTGCCAGCAGCTTTCTTGGGCCGGCGGATACGCAGTATTTT. This encodes CASSFLGPADTQYF. This chain joins TRBV7-3 and TRBJ2-3; D is undetermined. V lost 3 bases and J 6 bases, leaving 13 bases between the germline ends. CDR1 and CDR2 (germline): SGHTA, FQGTGA. The CDR3 runs 14 residues.

The gene calls are TRBV5-1 and TRBJ2-1; TRBD2 matches 12 bases. Germline values: CDR1 SGHRS, CDR2 YFSETQ. The trim removed 1 base at V and 5 bases at J, leaving 7 bases unmatched. The CDR3 contains 17 residues. The CDR3 is CASSLQLTSGGNNEQFF. CDR3 nucleotides: TGCGCCAGCAGCTTGCAATTGACTAGCGGGGGAAACAATGAGCAGTTCTTC.

The chain combines TRBV28 with TRBJ1-5; weak D call: TRBD1 (5 bases). Germline loops: CDR1 MDHEN, CDR2 SYDVKM. CDR3 length: 15 residues. V lost 3 bases and J lost 2, with 11 bases in between. The CDR3 reads CASSFGWGGNQPQHF. The CDR3 nucleotides are TGTGCCAGCAGTTTTGGTTGGGGGGGCAATCAGCCCCAGCATTTT.

The chain links TRBV5-5 to TRBJ1-1; 8 bases align to TRBD1. Germline V lookup: CDR1 SGHKS, CDR2 YYEKEE (reference sequence). The CDR3 sequence is 13 residues long. V shed 3 bases, J shed 8 bases, and the junction held 6 bases outside the gene matches. Here the CDR3 reads CASSSGQGREAFF. The DNA of the CDR3 is TGTGCCAGCAGCTCCGGACAGGGTAGGGAAGCTTTCTTT.

This clone was detected once. This chain joins TRBV4-1 and TRBJ2-7, with D possibly matching TRBD1 (6 bases). V was pared by 1 base and J by 7 bases, with 23 bases between. The CDR3 extends over 17 amino acids. Germline CDR1 is MGHRA and CDR2 is YSYEKL. CDR3 nucleotides: TGCGCCAGCAGCCAAGTTCTTAGTTATACAGGGCAACCTGAGCAGTACTTC. It yields the protein CASSQVLSYTGQPEQYF.

The chain carries TRBV10-2 and TRBJ2-7, with 10 nucleotides matching TRBD1. The germline gives CDR1 WSHSY, CDR2 SAAADI. V shed 4 bases and J 5 bases; nucleotides not matched to a gene: 2. The CDR3 extends over 13 amino acids. CDR3 DNA: TGCGCCAGCAGTGCGGGGACAGGGGACGAGCAGTACTTC. It translates to CASSAGTGDEQYF.

This clone was counted a single time. The chain is built from TRBV7-9 and TRBJ2-3; D ambiguous. Looked up from germline, CDR1 is SEHNR and CDR2 is FQNEAQ (reference sequence). V was pared by 5 bases and J by 0 bases, with 9 bases between. The CDR3 is 14 residues long. The CDR3 DNA reads as TGTGCCAGCAGCCATATTGACAGCACAGATACGCAGTATTTT. Amino acid sequence: CASSHIDSTDTQYF.

The chain uses TRBV5-1 and TRBJ1-4; 8 bases map to TRBD1. Trimming removed 0 bases from V and 8 bases from J; junction bases left unmatched: 6. Germline V gene data show CDR1 as SGHRS and CDR2 as YFSETQ. The CDR3 length is 15 residues. CDR3 region: CASSLGGQAGEKLFF. As DNA, the CDR3 is TGCGCCAGCAGCTTGGGGGGACAGGCTGGGGAAAAACTGTTTTTT. Supplemented by reference TRBV5-1 and TRBJ1-4, the full variable domain reads KAGVTQTPRYLIKTRGQQVTLSCSPISGHRSVSWYQQTPGQGLQFLFEYFSETQRNKGNFPGRFSGRQFSNSRSEMNVSTLELGDSALYLCASSLGGQAGEKLFFGSGTQLSVL.

V is TRBV10-3 and J is TRBJ1-3, with D tentatively TRBD1 (5 bases). Germline CDR1 ENHRY, CDR2 SYGVKD. Trimming shortened V by 4 bases and J by 0 bases, and 10 bases separated the two germline ends. The CDR3 length is 15 residues. The CDR3 loop reads CAISASTDSGNTIYF. CDR3 nucleotides: TGTGCCATCAGTGCTTCGACAGACTCTGGAAACACCATATATTTT.

This chain uses TRBV5-1 with TRBJ1-1, with 8 bases matching TRBD1. Germline values: CDR1 SGHRS, CDR2 YFSETQ. The V gene end was trimmed by 1 base and the J gene end by 5 bases; junction bases not matched to a gene: 10. The CDR3 is made up of 16 amino acids. This CDR3 reads CASSLRVRQGRTEAFF. The CDR3 DNA is TGCGCCAGCAGCTTGAGGGTGCGACAGGGGAGGACTGAAGCTTTCTTT.

This chain links TRBV19 with TRBJ1-4, with D hard to call. The germline CDR1 and CDR2 sequences are LNHDA and SQIVND (reference sequence). Trimming pared 3 bases from V and 8 bases from J, leaving 13 bases between. The CDR3 is made up of 14 amino acids. CDR3 DNA: TGTGCCAGTAGTATGGTCAACGAAGGGGAAAAACTGTTTTTT. It is translated as CASSMVNEGEKLFF.

Regarding this clone: This specimen includes other DNA sequences encoding the same CDR3. V usage is TRBV5-1 and J usage is TRBJ2-3; D is uncertain. Trimming removed 0 bases at V and 0 bases at J, with 8 bases between. The CDR3 is 15 residues long. Germline V gene sequence: CDR1 SGHRS, CDR2 YFSETQ. The CDR3 DNA sequence: TGCGCCAGCAGCTTGGAGGGCAGGAGCACAGATACGCAGTATTTT. It yields the protein CASSLEGRSTDTQYF. Full variable domain (rest looked up from reference TRBV5-1 and TRBJ2-3): KAGVTQTPRYLIKTRGQQVTLSCSPISGHRSVSWYQQTPGQGLQFLFEYFSETQRNKGNFPGRFSGRQFSNSRSEMNVSTLELGDSALYLCASSLEGRSTDTQYFGPGTRLTVL.

The chain uses TRBV19 and TRBJ1-1; TRBD1 matches at 7 bases. CDR3 length: 15 amino acids. In germline, CDR1 is LNHDA, CDR2 SQIVND (reference sequence). Germline trimming cut 2 bases from V and 11 bases from J; bases unmatched to any gene: 14. CDR3 protein: CASSISSQGGFEAFF. The CDR3 DNA reads as TGTGCCAGTAGTATATCGTCCCAGGGGGGGTTTGAGGCTTTCTTT.

The V gene is TRBV18, the J gene TRBJ2-1; D unclear. Trimming pared 6 bases from V and 2 bases from J, leaving 8 bases between. There are 13 residues in the CDR3. Germline CDR1 and CDR2: KGHSH and LQKENI. The CDR3 nucleotides are TGTGCCAGCTCGACCCAAGCCTACAATGAGCAGTTCTTC. This translates into CASSTQAYNEQFF.

A single count supports this clone. The V gene is TRBV6-5, the J gene TRBJ1-2; D gene unclear. The CDR3 extends over 13 amino acids. Germline V gives CDR1 MNHEY, CDR2 SVGAGI. V was pared by 8 bases and J by 3 bases, with 13 bases between. DNA of the CDR3: TGTGCCAGCCTCGGCCTCTCATACTATGGCTACACCTTC. It translates to CASLGLSYYGYTF.

The V gene is TRBV7-2, the J gene TRBJ2-3; 7 nucleotides match TRBD2. Germline lookup yields CDR1 SGHTA and CDR2 FQGNSA. CDR3 size: 18 residues. J lost 2 bases, V lost 0 bases, and 11 bases had no gene match. The CDR3 sequence: CASSLAVGRGVITDTQYF. CDR3 in DNA: TGTGCCAGCAGCTTAGCGGTCGGACGGGGGGTTATCACAGATACGCAGTATTTT.

This chain links TRBV19 with TRBJ1-5; D might be TRBD1 (6 bases). Germline CDR1 is LNHDA and CDR2 is SQIVND (reference sequence). V lost 1 base and J lost 1, with 11 bases in between. This CDR3 is built from 16 residues. CDR3 sequence: CASSIVGGGSNQPQHF. As DNA, the CDR3 is TGTGCCAGTAGTATAGTGGGGGGGGGCAGCAATCAGCCCCAGCATTTT. Looking up the rest from reference TRBV19 and TRBJ1-5 gives the full variable domain: DGGITQSPKYLFRKEGQNVTLSCEQNLNHDAMYWYRQDPGQGLRLIYYSQIVNDFQKGDIAEGYSVSREKKESFPLTVTSAQKNPTAFYLCASSIVGGGSNQPQHFGDGTRLSIL.

The chain links TRBV5-1 to TRBJ2-1, with a weak D call TRBD1 (6 bases). V was shortened by 4 bases and J by 2 bases, with 13 bases between the two germline ends. The V gene's germline CDR1 is SGHRS and CDR2 YFSETQ. CDR3 length: 15 amino acids. The CDR3 coding sequence is TGCGCCAGCAGCCCCCCGGGACAACCCTACAATGAGCAGTTCTTC. It specifies CASSPPGQPYNEQFF. Full variable domain (outside the CDR3, taken from reference TRBV5-1 and TRBJ2-1): KAGVTQTPRYLIKTRGQQVTLSCSPISGHRSVSWYQQTPGQGLQFLFEYFSETQRNKGNFPGRFSGRQFSNSRSEMNVSTLELGDSALYLCASSPPGQPYNEQFFGPGTRLTVL.

V gene TRBV4-1 combines with J gene TRBJ1-2; 7 bases line up with TRBD1. Germline values: CDR1 MGHRA, CDR2 YSYEKL. The ends lost 2 bases at V and 0 bases at J; junction bases unmatched: 9. The CDR3 runs to 17 residues. The CDR3 loop is CASSQRTGLNPNYGYTF. The CDR3 DNA follows: TGCGCCAGCAGCCAACGGACAGGTTTAAACCCTAACTATGGCTACACCTTC.

The genes are TRBV6-1 and TRBJ1-5; D gene ambiguous. This CDR3 region has 14 residues. Trimming shortened V by 6 bases and J by 0 bases, and 9 bases separated the two germline ends. Germline lookup yields CDR1 MNHNS and CDR2 SASEGT. The CDR3 DNA reads TGTGCCAGCAGGGCGGCAGGTAGCAATCAGCCCCAGCATTTT. Its protein is CASRAAGSNQPQHF.

V gene TRBV7-2 combines with J gene TRBJ1-1; D not resolved. The length of the CDR3 is 16 residues. V lost 1 base to trimming and J lost 0 bases, with 12 bases between them. Germline CDR1 reads SGHTA; CDR2 reads FQGNSA. For the CDR3, the DNA is TGTGCCAGCAGCTTAGTGGGAGGCAGTTTGAACACTGAAGCTTTCTTT. Amino acid sequence: CASSLVGGSLNTEAFF.

This chain joins TRBV29-1 and TRBJ1-3; no clear D gene. The V gene lost 4 bases and the J gene lost 4 bases, with 14 bases spanning the gap. Germline V gives CDR1 SQVTM, CDR2 ANQGSEA. The CDR3 covers 14 residues. The CDR3 nucleotides are TGCAGCGTTGGAGCCTCCGCGGAAGGAAACACCATATATTTT. Its protein product is CSVGASAEGNTIYF. Full variable domain (rest looked up from reference TRBV29-1 and TRBJ1-3): SAVISQKPSRDICQRGTSLTIQCQVDSQVTMMFWYRQQPGQSLTLIATANQGSEATYESGFVIDKFPISRPNLTFSTLTVSNMSPEDSSIYLCSVGASAEGNTIYFGEGSWLTVV.

V is TRBV9 and J is TRBJ2-7; 10 bases agree with TRBD1. CDR1 and CDR2 from the germline V gene are SGDLS and YYNGEE. CDR3 length equals 13 residues. V lost 3 bases to trimming and J lost 7 bases; unmatched junction nucleotides: 4. The CDR3 DNA is TGTGCCAGCAGCGCCGGGACAGGGGAAGAGCAGTACTTC. The encoded protein is CASSAGTGEEQYF.

The chain joins TRBV7-9 to TRBJ2-3; 7 nucleotides align to TRBD1. There are 15 residues in the CDR3. The V gene end was trimmed by 3 bases and the J gene end by 6 bases; junction bases not matched to a gene: 9. The V gene's germline CDR1 is SEHNR and CDR2 FQNEAQ (reference sequence). This CDR3 is CASSLGQGEADTQYF. The CDR3 nucleotides are TGTGCCAGCAGCTTGGGCCAGGGGGAAGCGGATACGCAGTATTTT.

The V call is TRBV6-4, the J call TRBJ1-2; 7 positions agree with TRBD1. The CDR3 has 13 residues. V trimming: 0 bases; J trimming: 8 bases; junction bases outside the gene matches: 3. Germline lookup yields CDR1 MRHNA and CDR2 SNTAGT. The CDR3 DNA sequence: TGTGCCAGCAGTGACTCAAGGGGGCGAGGCTACACCTTC. Translating gives CASSDSRGRGYTF.

The chain carries TRBV2 and TRBJ1-6, with TRBD1 identical over 8 bases. The CDR3 consists of 14 residues. After removal of 6 bases from V and 10 bases from J, the junction contained 8 bases not matched to a gene. Germline V gives CDR1 SNHLY, CDR2 FYNNEI. CDR3: CASRPTGEESPLHF. CDR3 sequence (DNA): TGTGCCAGCAGACCGACAGGGGAGGAATCACCCCTCCACTTT.

CDR3 in amino acids: CASSTPDSPLHF. The CDR3 DNA reads TGTGCCAGCAGTACCCCAGACTCACCCCTCCACTTT. The chain uses TRBV28 and TRBJ1-6, with D unclear. This CDR3 spans 12 amino acids. The V end lost 5 bases, the J end lost 10 bases, and 9 bases lay between the germline ends. Per germline, CDR1 MDHEN and CDR2 SYDVKM.

The chain links TRBV2 to TRBJ2-3, with 10 nucleotides matching TRBD2. The germline V gene has CDR1 SNHLY and CDR2 FYNNEI. Losses at the gene ends were 1 base for V and 4 bases for J; bases not matched to a gene: 5. The CDR3 contains 16 residues. CDR3 residues: CASSEDSGGRADTQYF. The CDR3 region has the DNA TGTGCCAGCAGTGAAGATAGCGGGGGGCGTGCAGATACGCAGTATTTT. Complete variable domain (other parts from reference TRBV2 and TRBJ2-3): EPEVTQTPSHQVTQMGQEVILRCVPISNHLYFYWYRQILGQKVEFLVSFYNNEISEKSEIFDDQFSVERPDGSNFTLKIRSTKLEDSAMYFCASSEDSGGRADTQYFGPGTRLTVL.

This clone was seen more than once but under ten times. V and J are TRBV9 and TRBJ1-2, with D uncertain. The CDR3 totals 11 residues. V was trimmed by 6 bases and J by 3 bases, leaving 6 bases between them. Looked up from germline, CDR1 is SGDLS and CDR2 is YYNGEE. Written as DNA, the CDR3 is TGTGCCAGCACTGGCTACTATGGCTACACCTTC. Its translation: CASTGYYGYTF.

The V and J genes are TRBV9 and TRBJ2-5, with D maybe TRBD2 (6 bases). Germline V gene data show CDR1 as SGDLS and CDR2 as YYNGEE. The CDR3 loop spans 17 amino acids. V was cut by 4 bases and J by 5 bases, with 24 bases left in between. The CDR3 DNA follows: TGTGCCAGCAGCTTCAGTCCCGCAGGCGGTGGAGGGGAGACCCAGTACTTC. Its protein is CASSFSPAGGGGETQYF.

CDR3 DNA: TGTGCCAGTAGTCCCCCCCTGACAGGGGAAAGGCATGGCTACACCTTC. Protein sequence: CASSPPLTGERHGYTF. The J gene is TRBJ1-2, the V gene TRBV19, with 8 bases that match TRBD1. The V gene end was trimmed by 5 bases and the J gene end by 6 bases; junction bases not matched to a gene: 14. The CDR3 runs to 16 residues. Germline V CDR1 and CDR2: LNHDA, SQIVND (reference sequence).

This chain joins TRBV29-1 and TRBJ1-4; 10 nucleotides line up with TRBD1. CDR1 and CDR2 from the germline V gene are SQVTM and ANQGSEA. The CDR3 consists of 14 residues. V shed 7 bases and J 8 bases; nucleotides not matched to a gene: 10. The CDR3 region is CSAIRDRGTEKLFF. CDR3 in DNA: TGCAGCGCAATACGGGACAGGGGAACAGAAAAACTGTTTTTT.